The 17 T cell receptor beta chains reported below all come from one sample, sequenced in a study of beta chain features in type 1 diabetes. The whole isolated RNA underwent reverse transcription, so sequencing captured expressed TCRB transcripts. Only in-frame clones appear in the TCRdb table, and some are missing; sequencing was by immunoSEQ multiplex PCR. Of 900,000 or so clones listed, 15% to 20% are singletons. The sample comprised naive CD4+ T cells from blood. These receptors were collected from a young woman in good health.

Here the CDR3 reads CASSLSPGRSYF. The CDR3 DNA reads as TGTGCCAGCAGCTTAAGTCCAGGACGATCGTATTTT. The gene calls are TRBV7-9 and TRBJ2-3; D is unresolved. The V end was cut by 2 bases, the J end by 14 bases, with 14 bases between. CDR3 length: 12 residues. CDR1 and CDR2 (germline): SEHNR, FQNEAQ (reference sequence).

This clone was counted many times. The chain carries TRBV9 and TRBJ2-4; 11 nucleotides line up with TRBD2. The length of the CDR3 is 14 residues. Germline assignment: CDR1 SGDLS and CDR2 YYNGEE. V lost 2 bases to trimming and J lost 10 bases; unmatched junction nucleotides: 5. DNA for the CDR3: TGTGCCAGCAGCGTTCGACTAGCGGGATCGATTCAGTACTTC. The encoded protein is CASSVRLAGSIQYF.

The chain uses TRBV19 and TRBJ2-1; the D gene is possibly TRBD2 (6 bases). From germline, CDR1 is LNHDA and CDR2 SQIVND (reference sequence). CDR3 size: 15 residues. Trimming removed 7 bases from V and 3 bases from J, with 16 bases in between. CDR3 sequence reads: CASMGSGGHYNEQFF. CDR3 coding DNA: TGTGCCAGTATGGGGAGTGGAGGGCACTACAATGAGCAGTTCTTC.

The chain uses TRBV9 and TRBJ1-5; D gene uncertain. Germline values: CDR1 SGDLS, CDR2 YYNGEE. Trimming stripped 0 bases from V and 0 bases from J, with 10 bases between. This CDR3 is built from 16 residues. CDR3 coding DNA: TGTGCCAGCAGCGTAGGGTCAGATTCTAGCAATCAGCCCCAGCATTTT. Translating it yields CASSVGSDSSNQPQHF.

The chain couples TRBV18 to TRBJ1-5; 9 bases are a match to TRBD1. The CDR3 spans 13 residues. Germline values: CDR1 KGHSH, CDR2 LQKENI. J gave up 7 bases and V 6 bases, and 4 bases lay outside the gene matches. Here the CDR3 reads CASSWDREQPQHF. In DNA, the CDR3 is TGTGCCAGCTCCTGGGACAGGGAACAGCCCCAGCATTTT.

There are a few counts of this clone. The chain carries TRBV7-9 and TRBJ1-2; unclear D gene. Germline V gene lookup returns CDR1 SEHNR and CDR2 FQNEAQ (reference sequence). V lost 3 bases and J lost 3, with 11 bases in between. The CDR3 sequence is 14 residues long. The CDR3 DNA follows: TGTGCCAGCAGCTTGTTGGTGTCGGACTATGGCTACACCTTC. This encodes CASSLLVSDYGYTF.

This clone was observed a few times. The J gene is TRBJ2-2, the V gene TRBV9; D remains unclear. Looked up from germline, CDR1 is SGDLS and CDR2 is YYNGEE. This CDR3 spans 16 amino acids. V lost 3 bases to trimming and J lost 0 bases, with 12 bases between them. The CDR3 sequence is CASSAYSRANTGELFF. The CDR3 bases are TGTGCCAGCAGCGCCTATAGCCGCGCGAACACCGGGGAGCTGTTTTTT.

The chain joins TRBV7-2 to TRBJ2-1, with 7 positions matching TRBD2. J gave up 6 bases and V 1 base, and 3 bases lay outside the gene matches. This CDR3 comprises 14 residues. The germline CDR1 and CDR2 sequences are SGHTA and FQGNSA. In DNA form, the CDR3 reads TGTGCCAGCAGCTTAGTACCTAGCGGCAATGAGCAGTTCTTC. Amino acid sequence: CASSLVPSGNEQFF.

In its sample, this clone was seen a few times. The chain joins TRBV5-1 to TRBJ2-1; 7 positions match TRBD2. The trim removed 4 bases at V and 0 bases at J, leaving 4 bases unmatched. The CDR3 sequence is 15 residues long. Germline CDR1 and CDR2: SGHRS and YFSETQ. CDR3 DNA: TGCGCCAGCAGCGCTACTAGCGCCTCCTACAATGAGCAGTTCTTC. This codes for CASSATSASYNEQFF.

This clone was recorded a few times. CDR3 loop: CASSELGANTGELFF. In DNA form, the CDR3 reads TGTGCCAGCAGTGAATTAGGGGCGAACACCGGGGAGCTGTTTTTT. This chain uses TRBV2 with TRBJ2-2, with a weak D call TRBD1 (5 bases). Trimming took off 2 bases at V and 0 bases at J, with 7 bases between the two ends. From germline, CDR1 is SNHLY and CDR2 FYNNEI. This CDR3 comprises 15 residues.

The CDR3 protein is CASSQDILGGYGYTF. In DNA form, the CDR3 reads TGTGCCAGCAGCCAAGATATACTAGGGGGCTATGGCTACACCTTC. The V gene is TRBV14, the J gene TRBJ1-2; TRBD1 is a possible D gene (6 bases). V was pared by 0 bases and J by 4 bases, with 12 bases between. This CDR3 region has 15 residues. Germline CDR1 and CDR2: SGHDN and FVKESK.

The rearrangement uses TRBV7-8 and TRBJ2-1; 10 nucleotides line up with TRBD2. Trimming at V came to 5 bases and at J to 0 bases, leaving 1 base not matched to a gene. Per the germline V gene, CDR1 is SGHVS and CDR2 is FQNEAQ. The CDR3 extends over 15 amino acids. The CDR3: CASSRTSGSYNEQFF. As DNA, the CDR3 is TGTGCCAGCAGCAGGACTAGCGGCTCCTACAATGAGCAGTTCTTC.

The rearrangement uses TRBV28 and TRBJ1-2; possibly TRBD1 for D (5 bases). Germline lookup yields CDR1 MDHEN and CDR2 SYDVKM. V lost 3 bases to trimming and J lost 3 bases, with 8 bases between them. This CDR3 has 13 amino acids. CDR3 amino acids: CASSLEGHYGYTF. CDR3 nucleotides: TGTGCCAGCAGTTTGGAGGGACACTATGGCTACACCTTC.

This clone was picked up a small number of times. The chain recombines TRBV4-3 with TRBJ2-3, with D maybe TRBD2 (5 bases). Germline loops: CDR1 LGHNA, CDR2 YSLEER. Between the trimmed V and J ends, which lost 4 bases and 0 bases, there was a span of 14 bases. This CDR3 comprises 16 residues. The chain's CDR3 is CASSPPGGLSTDTQYF. CDR3 DNA sequence: TGCGCCAGCAGCCCCCCCGGAGGACTTAGCACAGATACGCAGTATTTT.

The rearrangement uses TRBV7-6 and TRBJ2-2; 11 positions match TRBD2. V lost 1 base, J lost 5 bases, and 3 bases stayed unmatched. CDR3 length: 16 residues. Germline CDR1 reads SGHVS; CDR2 reads FNYEAQ. Here the CDR3 reads CASSLVAGGLTGELFF. Here the CDR3 DNA reads TGTGCCAGCAGCTTAGTAGCGGGAGGGCTAACCGGGGAGCTGTTTTTT.

V and J are TRBV7-9 and TRBJ2-7, with a possible D match to TRBD2 (5 bases). The CDR3 has 12 residues. CDR1 SEHNR and CDR2 FQNEAQ come from the germline V gene (reference sequence). The V end lost 3 bases, the J end lost 12 bases, and 15 bases lay between the germline ends. The CDR3 protein is CASSLSDGRRYF. The CDR3 bases are TGTGCCAGCAGCTTGTCTGATGGGAGACGGTACTTC.

In its sample, this clone was seen a few times. The rearrangement uses TRBV4-2 and TRBJ2-2, with D possibly being TRBD1 (6 bases). The germline gives CDR1 LGHNA, CDR2 YNFKEQ. The CDR3 runs 16 residues. Deletions cut 4 bases from V and 7 bases from J, with 19 bases between. CDR3 DNA: TGTGCCAGCAGCCCCACCGGGGCAGGGGTTAGCGGGGAGCTGTTTTTT. Translation gives CASSPTGAGVSGELFF.